A selection of T cell receptor beta chains follows, all from one sample in a study of beta chain features in type 1 diabetes. The table came from immunoSEQ multiplex PCR; TCRdb's copy has only in-frame clones and leaves some out. The data contain about 160,000 clones, around 9.7% of them seen just once; the ten biggest clones take up about 0.7%. The sequencing input was central memory CD4+ T cells from blood. These receptor sequences come from a woman between 25 and 40 years old with type 1 diabetes. CDR3s include the opening cysteine and the closing phenylalanine or tryptophan.

v_gene: TRBV15; j_gene: TRBJ2-2; CDR3aa: CATSRGANTGELFF
v_gene: TRBV19; j_gene: TRBJ2-1; CDR3aa: CASRNGLAGNYGQFF
v_gene: TRBV9; j_gene: TRBJ2-1; CDR3aa: CASSPRLAGGNEQFF
v_gene: TRBV7-7; j_gene: TRBJ2-5; CDR3aa: CASSFQVRETQYF
v_gene: TRBV18; j_gene: TRBJ2-5; CDR3aa: CASSPQGPETQYF
v_gene: TRBV7-3; j_gene: TRBJ2-2; CDR3aa: CASRRQMNTGELFF
v_gene: TRBV7-6; j_gene: TRBJ1-2; CDR3aa: CASSAGRNYGYTF
v_gene: TRBV30; j_gene: TRBJ2-2; CDR3aa: CAWSLAGASTGELFF
v_gene: TRBV4-1; j_gene: TRBJ1-2; CDR3aa: CASSQGDSLSYGYTF
v_gene: TRBV6-1; j_gene: TRBJ1-1; CDR3aa: CASSIGTVNTEAFF
v_gene: TRBV6-6; j_gene: TRBJ2-5; CDR3aa: CASSYGTGMYQETQYF
v_gene: TRBV6-6; j_gene: TRBJ1-2; CDR3aa: CASIGGAYGYTF
v_gene: TRBV15; j_gene: TRBJ2-5; CDR3aa: CATSPRAGAQETQYF
v_gene: TRBV7-3; j_gene: TRBJ2-6; CDR3aa: CASSFGSTGANVLTF
v_gene: TRBV29-1; j_gene: TRBJ2-1; CDR3aa: CSVGTSGVSSYNEQFF
v_gene: TRBV28; j_gene: TRBJ2-1; CDR3aa: CASSLRRSSGSGFDNEQFF
v_gene: TRBV6-6; j_gene: TRBJ2-2; CDR3aa: CASSRGTGELFF
v_gene: TRBV7-3; j_gene: TRBJ2-5; CDR3aa: CASSRGPGQWETQYF
v_gene: TRBV6-1; j_gene: TRBJ2-7; CDR3aa: CASSGIDRGLYEQYF
v_gene: TRBV7-9; j_gene: TRBJ2-1; CDR3aa: CASSGDRSGTYNEQFF
v_gene: TRBV18; j_gene: TRBJ2-3; CDR3aa: CASSPGVTDTQYF
v_gene: TRBV18; j_gene: TRBJ2-1; CDR3aa: CASSPYSAGGNEQFF
v_gene: TRBV29-1; j_gene: TRBJ1-1; CDR3aa: CGAGGNTEAFF
v_gene: TRBV10-3; j_gene: TRBJ1-5; CDR3aa: CAISESDRDQPQHF
v_gene: TRBV6-6; j_gene: TRBJ2-7; CDR3aa: CASSSISSGRWNEQYF
v_gene: TRBV2; j_gene: TRBJ2-3; CDR3aa: CAIVSGTLDTQYF
v_gene: TRBV7-9; j_gene: TRBJ2-7; CDR3aa: CASSPETGHLNF
v_gene: TRBV5-6; j_gene: TRBJ1-4; CDR3aa: CASRMGGDNEKLFF
v_gene: TRBV1; j_gene: TRBJ1-1; CDR3aa: CTSSPPKSSSNTEAFF
v_gene: TRBV30; j_gene: TRBJ2-7; CDR3aa: CAWSDIARGFDF
v_gene: TRBV6-5; j_gene: TRBJ1-2; CDR3aa: CASSYGSTDYGYTF
v_gene: TRBV7-9; j_gene: TRBJ1-1; CDR3aa: CASTIGQVYRAFF
v_gene: TRBV29-1; j_gene: TRBJ2-7; CDR3aa: CSVDTAGTGYEQYF
v_gene: TRBV29-1; j_gene: TRBJ1-1; CDR3aa: CSVAQGTEAFF
v_gene: TRBV6-5; j_gene: TRBJ2-3; CDR3aa: CASRLRGYGTDTQYF
v_gene: TRBV19; j_gene: TRBJ2-4; CDR3aa: CASSIATSADKNIQYF
v_gene: TRBV5-4; j_gene: NA; CDR3aa: CASSEMLAGVDEQYF
v_gene: TRBV2; j_gene: TRBJ2-6; CDR3aa: CASSDGHSGANVLTF
v_gene: TRBV5-1; j_gene: TRBJ1-2; CDR3aa: CASSLEVGRVGDGYTF
v_gene: TRBV10-3; j_gene: TRBJ2-1; CDR3aa: CAISDFASGSFREQFF
v_gene: TRBV6-5; j_gene: TRBJ2-1; CDR3aa: CASSYSPAGDYNEQFF
v_gene: TRBV2; j_gene: TRBJ1-3; CDR3aa: CASGGQSSGNTIYF
v_gene: TRBV28; j_gene: TRBJ2-5; CDR3aa: CASSLLGQGKETQYF
v_gene: TRBV7-3; j_gene: TRBJ2-3; CDR3aa: CASSFSGTSSDTQYF
v_gene: TRBV9; j_gene: TRBJ1-1; CDR3aa: CASSAIRDRSTEAFF
v_gene: TRBV7-9; j_gene: TRBJ1-5; CDR3aa: CASREGQGDNQPQHF
v_gene: TRBV11-2; j_gene: TRBJ2-3; CDR3aa: CASSLDPDPTDTQYF
v_gene: TRBV14; j_gene: TRBJ2-7; CDR3aa: CASSQMGADEQYF
v_gene: TRBV29-1; j_gene: TRBJ1-5; CDR3aa: CSDVGQGEGQPQHF
v_gene: TRBV30; j_gene: TRBJ2-4; CDR3aa: CAWSAVNIQYF
v_gene: TRBV7-2; j_gene: TRBJ1-6; CDR3aa: CASSLVRGDSPLHF
v_gene: TRBV30; j_gene: TRBJ2-7; CDR3aa: CAWGQGASYEQYF
v_gene: TRBV7-9; j_gene: TRBJ2-3; CDR3aa: CASSLAGLRTDTQYF